This TCR beta chain was documented in a study of cytomegalovirus exposure and HLA in healthy donors. Germline V gene data show CDR1 as SGHRS and CDR2 as YFSETQ. J was trimmed by 5 bases and V by 0 bases; bases with no gene match: 5. This CDR3 spans 15 amino acids. Both 60 Vbeta primers and 13 Jbeta primers went into the PCR. The repertoire was sequenced with immunoSEQ multiplex PCR; TCRdb's copy has only in-frame clones and lacks some. The sample yields 130,000 or so clones, roughly four fifths seen once. The TCR was taken from a man younger than 35 in good health and CMV-seropositive. Sequences were obtained from PBMCs. The chain employs TRBV5-1 and TRBJ2-7, with TRBD2 matching 10 bases. CDR3 protein: CASSLGGTSAHEQYF. In DNA, the CDR3 is TGCGCCAGCAGCTTGGGGGGGACTAGCGCCCACGAGCAGTACTTC.